This TCR beta chain was sequenced in a study of molecular identifiers for immune sequencing clone quantification. About the research overall: Five portions were made in replicates from RNA of approximately 20,000 or 98,000 naive CD8 cells, and four underwent sequencing.

The CDR3 consists of 15 residues. Trimming took off 6 bases at V and 4 bases at J, with 15 bases between the two ends. Per germline, CDR1 MNHNY and CDR2 SVGAGI (reference sequence). Study observations and caveats: Spiked Jurkat TCR RNA equal to one cell could reportedly be picked out among one million naive cells. In naive cells, under 1% of molecules belonged to clones above 20 RNA copies, against over 98% in effector cells.

In its sample, this clonotype was seen a few times. The antigen is unknown. Both previously described methods and listed TCR primers were employed to make bulk TCR libraries. TCRdb itself ran the PCR reads through MiXCR, one entry per CDR3 protein. The table includes a few hundred thousand distinct CDR3 sequences, about a fifth detected once. This chain uses TRBV6-6 with TRBJ1-4; no clear D gene. The sample comprised naive CD8+ T cells from blood, with Jurkat cell RNA spiked in. Subset noted: FACS-sorted CD8+CD4-CCR7+CD45RA+ naive T cells. This receptor was identified in a human donor in good health. Some libraries in this study had Jurkat cell RNA spiked in. CDR3 DNA sequence: TGTGCCAGCAGACGAAGGGAGGCGTATAATGAAAAACTGTTTTTT. Protein product: CASRRREAYNEKLFF.